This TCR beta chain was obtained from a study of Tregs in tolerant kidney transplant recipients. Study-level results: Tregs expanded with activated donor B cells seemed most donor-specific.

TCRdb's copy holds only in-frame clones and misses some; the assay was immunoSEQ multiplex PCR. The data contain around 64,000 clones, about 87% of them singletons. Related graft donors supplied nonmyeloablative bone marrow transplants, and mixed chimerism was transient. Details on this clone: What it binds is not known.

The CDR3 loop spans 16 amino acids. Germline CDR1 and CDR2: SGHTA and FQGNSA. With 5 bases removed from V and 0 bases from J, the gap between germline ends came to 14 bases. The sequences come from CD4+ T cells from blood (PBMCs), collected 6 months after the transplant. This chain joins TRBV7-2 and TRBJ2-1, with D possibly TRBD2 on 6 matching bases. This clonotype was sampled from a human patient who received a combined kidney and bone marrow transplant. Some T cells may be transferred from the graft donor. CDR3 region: CASSKIAVSSYNEQFF. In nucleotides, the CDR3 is TGTGCCAGCAGCAAGATAGCGGTTAGCTCCTACAATGAGCAGTTCTTC.